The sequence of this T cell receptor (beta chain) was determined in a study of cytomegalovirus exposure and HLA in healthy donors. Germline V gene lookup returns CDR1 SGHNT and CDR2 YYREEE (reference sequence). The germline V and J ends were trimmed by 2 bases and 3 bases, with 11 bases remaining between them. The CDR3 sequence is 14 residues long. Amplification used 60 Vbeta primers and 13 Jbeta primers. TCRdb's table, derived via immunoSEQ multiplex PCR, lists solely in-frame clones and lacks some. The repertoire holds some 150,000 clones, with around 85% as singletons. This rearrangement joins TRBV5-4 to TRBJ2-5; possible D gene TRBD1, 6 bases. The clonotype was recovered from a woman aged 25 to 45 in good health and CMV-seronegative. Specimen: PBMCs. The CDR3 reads CASSFSGTKETQYF. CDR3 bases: TGTGCCAGCAGCTTCTCCGGGACAAAAGAGACCCAGTACTTC.